This TCR beta chain was profiled in a study of CD8 T cells in ankylosing spondylitis. General study results and limits: Ankylosing spondylitis blood appeared to be characterized by a TCR beta motif of 8 or 9 highly homologous variants.

CDR3 size: 15 residues. CDR1 and CDR2 (germline): DFQATT, SNEGSKA (reference sequence). Trimming cost V 5 bases and J 5 bases; bases outside gene matches: 10. From the 5' RACE reads, TCRdb called clonotypes with MiXCR, one entry per CDR3 protein. Of a few hundred thousand distinct CDR3 sequences in the sample, about a sixth are singletons; the top ten hold roughly 46%. On this clonotype itself: Its antigen is unidentified.

Material: blood, either unsorted or a sorted T cell fraction (not recorded which). J is TRBJ2-3 and V is TRBV20-1, with TRBD2 identical over 10 bases. The TCR sequence derives from a male donor with ankylosing spondylitis. Here the CDR3 reads CSAPVTGLALDTQYF. The CDR3 DNA reads as TGCAGTGCTCCCGTAACGGGACTAGCGCTAGATACGCAGTATTTT.